The clone carrying this T cell receptor (beta chain) has a single count. Produced via immunoSEQ multiplex PCR; TCRdb's table is partial and in-frame only. The profile covers roughly 250,000 clones, with approximately 90% appearing a single time and 0.87% taken by the ten largest. The sample is drawn from a study of blood T cell repertoires in COVID-19. Study context: Samples taken during acute and convalescent COVID-19 were collected in the United States, Italy and Spain. PBMCs, B-cell-depleted T cells, or T cells were the source of the cDNA or gDNA that made up the material.

The length of the CDR3 is 13 residues. Trimming removed 7 bases from V and 0 bases from J, with 9 bases in between. Germline CDR1 is LNHDA and CDR2 is SQIVND (reference sequence). Cohort placement rested on clinical history that participants reported themselves. It was within 2 weeks before study entry that exposed participants met a COVID-19 case. This receptor was obtained from a man between 50 and 59 years old who had been exposed to COVID-19. Sequencing was performed on PBMCs or T cells enriched from blood (not recorded which). This chain uses TRBV19 with TRBJ1-1; unclear D gene. CDR3 sequence reads: CASTTSMNTEAFF. DNA for the CDR3: TGTGCCAGTACTACCTCTATGAACACTGAAGCTTTCTTT.